This passage covers 18 T cell receptor beta chains from one sample sequenced in a study of neurological immune-mediated disorders. One entry per CDR3 protein results from TCRdb running MiXCR on the 5' RACE reads. Of over 65,000 distinct CDR3 sequences in the sample, roughly 9% were seen once. Sequencing was done on a sample of PBMCs. These receptors came from a man aged 50 to 60 in good health.

This clonotype has ten or more counts. J is TRBJ1-5 and V is TRBV29-1; D gene ambiguous. Germline CDR1 SQVTM, CDR2 ANQGSEA. The CDR3 spans 12 residues. V was cut by 4 bases and J by 5 bases, with 9 bases left in between. The CDR3 sequence: CSVVAADQPQHF. The CDR3 bases are TGCAGCGTTGTGGCAGCTGATCAGCCCCAGCATTTT.

This clonotype was counted many times. The chain recombines TRBV28 with TRBJ2-7; 7 bases are a match to TRBD2. Germline V gene lookup returns CDR1 MDHEN and CDR2 SYDVKM. CDR3 length: 11 residues. The CDR3 protein is CSAGSPYEQYF. Written as DNA, the CDR3 is TGTTCAGCGGGGTCCCCCTACGAGCAGTACTTC.

This clonotype has a count of ten or more. The chain uses TRBV3-1 and TRBJ2-5, with 11 bases lining up with TRBD2. The ends lost 4 bases at V and 2 bases at J; junction bases unmatched: 6. CDR1 LGHDT and CDR2 YNNKEL come from the germline V gene (reference sequence). CDR3 size: 16 residues. CDR3 in DNA: TGTGCCAGCAGCCGATCCGTAGCGGGGGGGCAAGAGACCCAGTACTTC. This codes for CASSRSVAGGQETQYF.

This clonotype showed up many times. The chain is built from TRBV7-9 and TRBJ2-2, with D perhaps matching TRBD2 (6 bases). Germline assignment: CDR1 SEHNR and CDR2 FQNEAQ (reference sequence). The V gene lost 3 bases and the J gene lost 4 bases, with 12 bases spanning the gap. The CDR3 has 15 residues. The CDR3 reads CASSLAGLATGELFF. The CDR3 nucleotides are TGTGCCAGCAGCTTGGCGGGGCTGGCCACCGGGGAGCTGTTTTTT.

This clonotype has only a few counts. The chain recombines TRBV28 with TRBJ1-2; possibly TRBD1 for D (5 bases). This CDR3 spans 14 amino acids. Germline V gene lookup returns CDR1 MDHEN and CDR2 SYDVKM. The V and J ends lost 2 bases and 6 bases respectively, with 13 bases between them. The CDR3 DNA is TGTGCCAGCAGTTTAGCCGTACCCAGGGATGGCTACACCTTC. Residues: CASSLAVPRDGYTF.

This clonotype was counted at least ten times. The chain has TRBV5-1 and TRBJ2-4; 9 bases fit TRBD1. Germline CDR1 is SGHRS and CDR2 is YFSETQ. The CDR3 extends over 15 amino acids. With V trimmed by 3 bases and J by 3 bases, 4 bases remained unmatched. This CDR3 reads CASSWTDRGKNIQYF. In DNA, the CDR3 is TGCGCCAGCAGCTGGACGGACAGGGGCAAAAACATTCAGTACTTC.

This clonotype has at least ten counts. J is TRBJ2-7 and V is TRBV7-9; possibly TRBD1 or TRBD2 for D (5 bases each). Trimming shortened V by 3 bases and J by 4 bases, and 13 bases separated the two germline ends. There are 14 residues in the CDR3. Per germline, CDR1 SEHNR and CDR2 FQNEAQ (reference sequence). The chain's CDR3 is CASSFLTEGYEQYF. In DNA, the CDR3 is TGTGCCAGCAGCTTTTTGACTGAGGGGTACGAGCAGTACTTC.

This clonotype was recorded at least ten times. V gene TRBV7-9 combines with J gene TRBJ2-3, with 15 bases aligning to TRBD2. This CDR3 contains 18 residues. V was clipped by 5 bases and J by 2 bases; unmatched bases: 8. Germline V gives CDR1 SEHNR, CDR2 FQNEAQ (reference sequence). The CDR3 DNA follows: TGTGCCAGCAGCCGCGGGGGGACTAGCGGGGGGATCACAGATACGCAGTATTTT. It translates to CASSRGGTSGGITDTQYF.

This clonotype was counted ten times or more. The chain combines TRBV5-1 with TRBJ2-7, with TRBD1 as a possible D gene (6 bases). The CDR3 spans 12 residues. Per the germline V gene, CDR1 is SGHRS and CDR2 is YFSETQ. V lost 1 base, J lost 8 bases, and 10 bases lay in between. Written as DNA, the CDR3 is TGCGCCAGCAGCTTGCCCGGGGACAAGCAGTACTTC. Protein sequence: CASSLPGDKQYF. Supplemented by reference TRBV5-1 and TRBJ2-7, the full variable domain reads KAGVTQTPRYLIKTRGQQVTLSCSPISGHRSVSWYQQTPGQGLQFLFEYFSETQRNKGNFPGRFSGRQFSNSRSEMNVSTLELGDSALYLCASSLPGDKQYFGPGTRLTVT.

This clonotype was counted ten times or more. The chain has TRBV27 and TRBJ2-2; 10 nucleotides align to TRBD2. V trimming: 9 bases; J trimming: 4 bases; junction bases outside the gene matches: 8. Germline loops: CDR1 MNHEY, CDR2 SMNVEV (reference sequence). The CDR3 has 15 residues. In DNA, the CDR3 is TGTGCCAGTCAGGATGTAGCGGGAGGCACCGGGGAGCTGTTTTTT. It yields the protein CASQDVAGGTGELFF.

This clonotype occurred many times. CDR3 sequence reads: CASSESRSLGNQPQHF. Here the CDR3 DNA reads TGTGCCAGCAGTGAATCACGTTCCCTTGGCAATCAGCCCCAGCATTTT. V and J are TRBV25-1 and TRBJ1-5; D remains ambiguous. Trimming shortened V by 1 base and J by 2 bases, and 12 bases separated the two germline ends. CDR3 length: 16 residues. In germline, CDR1 is MGHDK, CDR2 SYGVNS. Supplemented by reference TRBV25-1 and TRBJ1-5, the full variable domain reads EADIYQTPRYLVIGTGKKITLECSQTMGHDKMYWYQQDPGMELHLIHYSYGVNSTEKGDLSSESTVSRIRTEHFPLTLESARPSHTSQYLCASSESRSLGNQPQHFGDGTRLSIL.

This clonotype was counted only a few times. The rearrangement uses TRBV7-9 and TRBJ2-2; possibly TRBD2 for D (6 bases). Germline V gene lookup returns CDR1 SEHNR and CDR2 FQNEAQ (reference sequence). V was pared by 2 bases and J by 6 bases, with 10 bases between. This CDR3 region has 14 residues. DNA for the CDR3: TGTGCCAGCAGCTTACAGGGACTTCCCGGGGAGCTGTTTTTT. It specifies CASSLQGLPGELFF.

This clonotype was counted ten times or more. The V call is TRBV6-1, the J call TRBJ1-2; D might be TRBD1 (6 bases). Trimming removed 3 bases from V and 7 bases from J, with 12 bases in between. Germline V gene lookup returns CDR1 MNHNS and CDR2 SASEGT. The CDR3 runs to 13 residues. CDR3 in DNA: TGTGCCAGCAGTGAGACACGGGGGCTTGGCTACACCTTC. This sequence encodes CASSETRGLGYTF.

In its sample, this clonotype was seen many times. The rearrangement links TRBV12-3 or TRBV12-4 to TRBJ2-5, with a possible D match to TRBD1 (6 bases). The CDR3 is 15 residues long. V was trimmed by 1 base and J by 1 base, leaving 10 bases between them. CDR3 sequence (DNA): TGTGCCAGCAGTTTAGTACGGGACATCCAAGAGACCCAGTACTTC. As protein: CASSLVRDIQETQYF.

This clonotype was seen at least ten times. J is TRBJ2-2 and V is TRBV7-2; D gene ambiguous. Trimming stripped 0 bases from V and 4 bases from J, with 6 bases between. In germline, CDR1 is SGHTA, CDR2 FQGNSA. This CDR3 spans 14 amino acids. CDR3 in amino acids: CASSLARVTGELFF. CDR3 coding DNA: TGTGCCAGCAGCTTAGCGAGAGTCACCGGGGAGCTGTTTTTT.

V gene TRBV3-1 combines with J gene TRBJ2-6; D gene uncertain. Per the germline V gene, CDR1 is LGHDT and CDR2 is YNNKEL (reference sequence). This CDR3 contains 15 residues. The ends were cut back, 4 bases at V and 0 bases at J, with 7 bases in the middle. The CDR3, as DNA: TGTGCCAGCAGCCGGGAACCCTCTGGGGCCAACGTCCTGACTTTC. Its protein product is CASSREPSGANVLTF.

This clonotype was seen at least ten times. The CDR3 bases are TGTGCCAGCAGTTTATATGCGTTTCGACAGGGAAGCAATCAGCCCCAGCATTTT. Translating it yields CASSLYAFRQGSNQPQHF. The chain joins TRBV27 to TRBJ1-5; TRBD1 matches at 7 bases. Trimming at V came to 1 base and at J to 1 base, leaving 10 bases not matched to a gene. This CDR3 contains 18 residues. CDR1 and CDR2 (germline): MNHEY, SMNVEV (reference sequence).

Concerning this clonotype: Given a much more abundant clone one base away, this may be a read error. The chain is built from TRBV24-1 and TRBJ2-1; TRBD2 matches 10 bases. CDR1 is KGHDR and CDR2 is SFDVKD in the germline V gene. CDR3 length: 17 amino acids. The CDR3 here is CTTSDLAAGGPRAEQFF. In nucleotides, the CDR3 is TGTACCACCAGTGATTTGGCAGCGGGAGGGCCGAGGGCTGAGCAGTTCTTC.